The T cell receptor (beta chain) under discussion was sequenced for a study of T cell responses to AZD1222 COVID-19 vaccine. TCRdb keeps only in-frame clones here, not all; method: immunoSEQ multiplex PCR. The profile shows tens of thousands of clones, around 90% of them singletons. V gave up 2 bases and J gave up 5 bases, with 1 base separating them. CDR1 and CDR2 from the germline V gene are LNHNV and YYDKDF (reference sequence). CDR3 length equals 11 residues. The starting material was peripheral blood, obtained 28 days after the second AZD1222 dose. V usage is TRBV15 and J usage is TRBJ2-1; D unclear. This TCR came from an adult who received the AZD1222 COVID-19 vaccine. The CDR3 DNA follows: TGTGCCACCAGCAGACACAATGAGCAGTTCTTC. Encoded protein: CATSRHNEQFF.